This is a list of T cell receptor beta chains from one sample in a study of shared clonotypes between healthy human individuals. The repertoire was sequenced with immunoSEQ multiplex PCR; TCRdb's copy has only in-frame clones and lacks some. The sample lists over 2 million clones, 90% to 95% occurring once. Sequenced material: naive CD4+ T cells sorted from blood. The receptors here all came from a man aged 18 to 29 in good health. CDR3s include the opening cysteine and the closing phenylalanine or tryptophan. D genes are given only for firm matches. Size is omitted from some rows. Given values are once, few, many or a class for expanded clones.

CDR3	DNA	J	size	D	V	length
CSVEKRDEQFF	TGCAGCGTTGAAAAAAGGGATGAGCAGTTCTTC	TRBJ2-1	.	.	TRBV29-1	11
CASSLVQGMGETQYF	TGTGCCAGCAGCTTGGTGCAGGGAATGGGGGAGACCCAGTACTTC	TRBJ2-5	.	.	TRBV5-6	15
CASSESRDGEKLFF	TGTGCCAGCAGTGAATCCAGGGATGGGGAAAAACTGTTTTTT	TRBJ1-4	.	.	TRBV6-1	14
CASSLGQGAETQYF	TGTGCCAGCAGCTTAGGACAGGGGGCAGAGACCCAGTACTTC	TRBJ2-5	.	TRBD1	TRBV7-9	14
CSVGAIGATNEKLFF	TGCAGCGTGGGGGCCATCGGTGCAACTAATGAAAAACTGTTTTTT	TRBJ1-4	.	.	TRBV29-1	15
CASRLTGVAKNIQYF	TGTGCCAGCCGATTAACAGGCGTAGCCAAAAACATTCAGTACTTC	TRBJ2-4	.	.	TRBV11-2	15
CASSFYQGTGANVLTF	TGTGCCAGCAGCTTTTATCAGGGAACTGGGGCCAACGTCCTGACTTTC	TRBJ2-6	.	.	TRBV11-1	16
CASSESPGQTSYGYTF	TGCGCCAGCAGCGAATCCCCGGGACAGACTAGCTATGGCTACACCTTC	TRBJ1-2	.	TRBD1	TRBV5-1	16
CASSQAGGLQGVYNEQFF	TGCGCCAGCAGCCAAGCAGGGGGTCTGCAGGGTGTGTACAATGAGCAGTTCTTC	TRBJ2-1	.	TRBD1	TRBV4-3	18
CASSYSFYEQFF	TGTGCCAGCAGTTACAGTTTTTATGAGCAGTTCTTC	TRBJ2-1	.	.	TRBV28	12
CAISEEGARGYTF	TGTGCCATCAGTGAGGAGGGGGCGCGAGGCTACACCTTC	TRBJ1-2	.	TRBD1	TRBV10-3	13
CASSLDPRDRVSGNTIYF	TGTGCCAGCAGCTTGGACCCCCGGGACAGGGTTTCGGGAAACACCATATATTTT	TRBJ1-3	.	TRBD1	TRBV5-6	18
CASSIRGELFF	TGTGCCAGTAGTATCCGCGGGGAGCTGTTTTTT	TRBJ2-2	.	.	TRBV19	11
CASSTSDGNEKLFF	TGTGCCAGCAGCACCTCGGACGGGAATGAAAAACTGTTTTTT	TRBJ1-4	.	.	TRBV7-9	14
CASSWQSQETQYF	TGTGCCAGCAGTTGGCAGAGCCAAGAGACCCAGTACTTC	TRBJ2-5	once	.	TRBV7-2	13
CASSIGVRYEQYF	TGTGCCAGCAGCATTGGGGTCCGCTACGAGCAGTACTTC	TRBJ2-7	.	.	TRBV11-2	13